The 16 T cell receptor beta chains below come from one sample, sequenced in a study of cytomegalovirus exposure and HLA in healthy donors. Vbeta (60) and Jbeta (13) primers were used in the PCR. Sequencing was performed with immunoSEQ multiplex PCR; in TCRdb, only in-frame clones are kept and a portion is missing. Among 72,000 or so clones, approximately 81% were seen once, and the ten largest hold just under 7.5%. Sequenced input: PBMCs. The receptor set was obtained from a woman in her 30s in good health and CMV-seropositive.

This rearrangement joins TRBV6-5 to TRBJ2-2; D possibly corresponds to TRBD1 (7 bases). The CDR3 runs 14 residues. V was shortened by 2 bases and J by 5 bases, with 9 bases between the two germline ends. Looked up from germline, CDR1 is MNHEY and CDR2 is SVGAGI. The CDR3 coding sequence is TGTGCCAGCAGTTACCCAGGGGGGACCGGGGAGCTGTTTTTT. This sequence encodes CASSYPGGTGELFF.

The genes are TRBV10-3 and TRBJ2-1, with TRBD2 identical over 11 bases. CDR3 length equals 16 residues. The germline V gene encodes CDR1 ENHRY and CDR2 SYGVKD. V was clipped by 11 bases and J by 8 bases; unmatched bases: 17. CDR3 in DNA: TGTGCCTCCCGGACTAGCGGGTTAAGATCGGGGTATGAGCAGTTCTTC. Translation gives CASRTSGLRSGYEQFF.

The V gene is TRBV5-8, the J gene TRBJ2-3; D might be TRBD1 (5 bases). The V gene lost 4 bases and the J gene lost 1 base, with 13 bases spanning the gap. This CDR3 has 15 amino acids. The germline V gene encodes CDR1 SGHTS and CDR2 YDEGEE. The CDR3: CASSPRALGTDTQYF. CDR3 nucleotides: TGTGCCAGCAGCCCCAGGGCCCTTGGCACAGATACGCAGTATTTT.

The genes are TRBV28 and TRBJ2-7; 11 bases match TRBD2. In germline, CDR1 is MDHEN, CDR2 SYDVKM. CDR3 length: 19 residues. Losses at the gene ends were 3 bases for V and 1 base for J; bases not matched to a gene: 14. CDR3: CASSFETGWTSGSSYEQYF. CDR3 in DNA: TGTGCCAGCAGTTTCGAGACAGGTTGGACTAGCGGGTCATCCTACGAGCAGTACTTC.

The J gene is TRBJ1-1, the V gene TRBV6-5; possibly TRBD1 for D (5 bases). This CDR3 contains 15 residues. CDR1 is MNHEY and CDR2 is SVGAGI in the germline V gene. Trimming removed 5 bases from V and 4 bases from J, with 17 bases in between. Here the CDR3 reads CASSLDRLGRTEAFF. The CDR3 nucleotides are TGTGCCAGCAGTCTGGATAGGTTGGGGCGCACTGAAGCTTTCTTT.

The chain joins TRBV30 to TRBJ2-5; 9 positions agree with TRBD2. The ends lost 6 bases at V and 2 bases at J; junction bases unmatched: 4. From germline, CDR1 is GTSNPN and CDR2 SVGIG (reference sequence). The CDR3 is made up of 13 amino acids. CDR3 sequence reads: CACGTSRQETQYF. CDR3 coding DNA: TGTGCCTGTGGGACTAGCCGACAAGAGACCCAGTACTTC.

The rearrangement links TRBV7-9 to TRBJ2-5; D is undetermined. CDR3 length equals 12 residues. Between the trimmed V and J ends, which lost 5 bases and 3 bases, there was a span of 7 bases. The germline V gene encodes CDR1 SEHNR and CDR2 FQNEAQ (reference sequence). In nucleotides, the CDR3 is TGTGCCAGCAGCACCTACGAAGAGACCCAGTACTTC. This translates into CASSTYEETQYF.

The CDR3 reads CASSLDRSSYNEQFF. The CDR3 region has the DNA TGTGCCAGCAGTTTAGACAGAAGCTCCTACAATGAGCAGTTCTTC. The J gene is TRBJ2-1, the V gene TRBV27; D perhaps matches TRBD1 (5 bases). V lost 2 bases and J lost 0, with 8 bases in between. Per the germline V gene, CDR1 is MNHEY and CDR2 is SMNVEV (reference sequence). This CDR3 is 15 amino acids long.

The rearrangement joins TRBV11-2 to TRBJ1-1; unclear D gene. V was shortened by 2 bases and J by 0 bases, with 22 bases between the two germline ends. The CDR3 contains 19 residues. The germline CDR1 and CDR2 sequences are SGHAT and FQNNGV. DNA for the CDR3: TGTGCCAGCAGCTTACGATCCCCCCTATCGACAAGACTGAACACTGAAGCTTTCTTT. Amino acid sequence: CASSLRSPLSTRLNTEAFF.

The table lists this clone with a few counts. The genes are TRBV4-1 and TRBJ2-2, with 7 bases fitting TRBD2. This CDR3 contains 16 residues. CDR1 and CDR2 (germline): MGHRA, YSYEKL. V shed 5 bases and J 6 bases; nucleotides not matched to a gene: 12. DNA of the CDR3: TGCGCCAGCAGCTTCTCTAGCGGTGACGGCGCCGGGGAGCTGTTTTTT. It specifies CASSFSSGDGAGELFF.

The chain carries TRBV19 and TRBJ1-2; 7 nucleotides align to TRBD1. CDR3 length: 16 residues. The junction had 17 bases not matched to a gene; V was cut back by 3 bases and J by 10 bases. Germline V gene sequence: CDR1 LNHDA, CDR2 SQIVND (reference sequence). The CDR3 loop is CASSITGAVSALSYTF. The CDR3 DNA is TGTGCCAGTAGTATCACAGGGGCCGTTAGCGCACTTTCCTACACCTTC. The whole variable domain, filled in from reference TRBV19 and TRBJ1-2, reads DGGITQSPKYLFRKEGQNVTLSCEQNLNHDAMYWYRQDPGQGLRLIYYSQIVNDFQKGDIAEGYSVSREKKESFPLTVTSAQKNPTAFYLCASSITGAVSALSYTFGSGTRLTVV.

About this clone: A read error may account for a junction end that differs from germline. The chain is built from TRBV2 and TRBJ2-5; 7 nucleotides line up with TRBD1. Germline V gene sequence: CDR1 SNHLY, CDR2 FYNNEI. The length of the CDR3 is 16 residues. For the CDR3, the DNA is TGTGCCAGCACCTCAATGGGGACAGTCAGCCAAGCGACCCAGTACTTC. Protein sequence: CASTSMGTVSQATQYF.

The genes are TRBV19 and TRBJ1-5, with D unresolved. CDR3 length: 13 amino acids. Between the trimmed V and J ends, which lost 0 bases and 12 bases, there was a span of 12 bases. Germline assignment: CDR1 LNHDA and CDR2 SQIVND (reference sequence). The CDR3 loop is CASSIDGSRFQHF. The CDR3 coding sequence is TGTGCCAGTAGTATAGATGGGAGCCGCTTCCAGCATTTT.

This clone has only a few counts. The chain carries TRBV29-1 and TRBJ2-7, with 10 bases that match TRBD2. CDR1 and CDR2 (germline): SQVTM, ANQGSEA. Trimming at V came to 4 bases and at J to 3 bases, leaving 9 bases not matched to a gene. This CDR3 contains 15 residues. CDR3 in amino acids: CSVVLLAGALYEQYF. The CDR3, as DNA: TGCAGCGTTGTTCTTCTAGCGGGAGCCCTCTACGAGCAGTACTTC.

This clone was detected only a few times. This chain connects TRBV4-1 to TRBJ2-2, with a weak D call TRBD2 (6 bases). This CDR3 is built from 16 residues. The ends were cut back, 0 bases at V and 7 bases at J, with 15 bases in the middle. CDR1 and CDR2 from the germline V gene are MGHRA and YSYEKL. This CDR3 reads CASSQEGASVGGELFF. CDR3 in DNA: TGCGCCAGCAGCCAAGAAGGAGCTAGCGTGGGCGGGGAGCTGTTTTTT.

The chain couples TRBV29-1 to TRBJ2-1; the match to TRBD2 covers 9 bases. The CDR3 loop spans 15 amino acids. Trimming at V came to 2 bases and at J to 8 bases, leaving 10 bases not matched to a gene. CDR1 and CDR2 from the germline V gene are SQVTM and ANQGSEA. The CDR3 sequence: CSVEQGREGRDEQFF. CDR3 nucleotide sequence: TGCAGCGTTGAACAGGGGCGGGAGGGCCGCGATGAGCAGTTCTTC.